This T cell receptor beta chain originates from a study of cytomegalovirus exposure and HLA in healthy donors. The study's findings and limits: Sequencing depth roughly uniform across donors was assumed in presence/absence analyses.

V lost 1 base to trimming and J lost 2 bases, with 9 bases between them. The CDR3 sequence is 14 residues long. In germline, CDR1 is SEHNR, CDR2 FQNEAQ (reference sequence). The PCR was carried out with 60 Vbeta primers and 13 Jbeta primers. Sequencing used immunoSEQ multiplex PCR; TCRdb keeps in-frame clones, though not all of them. The sample table sets out about 120,000 clones. A note on this clone: Its cognate antigen is unknown.

The receptor's source is a man aged 18 to 35 in good health and CMV-seronegative. Sequenced input: PBMCs. The chain has TRBV7-9 and TRBJ2-7; possible D gene TRBD1, 5 bases. In DNA, the CDR3 is TGTGCCAGCAGCTTAGATACAGGTACCTACGAGCAGTACTTC. Translated: CASSLDTGTYEQYF.